The source of this T cell receptor beta chain is a study of ipilimumab plus nivolumab after autologous stem cell transplantation. Trimming cost V 8 bases and J 4 bases; bases outside gene matches: 8. In germline, CDR1 is SQVTM, CDR2 ANQGSEA. The CDR3 extends over 13 amino acids. The data were produced by immunoSEQ multiplex PCR, yet TCRdb's version contains in-frame clones alone and is incomplete. The profile shows some 46,000 clones, approximately 90% of them singletons. The TCR originated in a male donor with multiple myeloma. The sample was PBMCs, taken in a trial of ipilimumab plus nivolumab as post-transplant consolidation. The chain is built from TRBV29-1 and TRBJ1-3, with 7 bases fitting TRBD1. CDR3 nucleotide sequence: TGCAGCACCCTGGAACAGGGGGGAAACACCATATATTTT. This gives the protein CSTLEQGGNTIYF.